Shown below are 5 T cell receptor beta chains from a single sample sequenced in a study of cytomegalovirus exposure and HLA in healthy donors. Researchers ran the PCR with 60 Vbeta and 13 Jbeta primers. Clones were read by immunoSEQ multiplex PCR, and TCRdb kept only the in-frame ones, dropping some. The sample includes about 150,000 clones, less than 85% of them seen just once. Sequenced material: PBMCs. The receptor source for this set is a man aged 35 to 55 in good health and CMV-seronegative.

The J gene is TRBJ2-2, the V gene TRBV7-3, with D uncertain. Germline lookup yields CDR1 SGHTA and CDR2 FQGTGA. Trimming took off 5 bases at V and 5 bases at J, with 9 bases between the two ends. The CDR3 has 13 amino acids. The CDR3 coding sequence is TGTGCCAGCAGCCATCCAGCGACCGGGGAGCTGTTTTTT. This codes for CASSHPATGELFF.

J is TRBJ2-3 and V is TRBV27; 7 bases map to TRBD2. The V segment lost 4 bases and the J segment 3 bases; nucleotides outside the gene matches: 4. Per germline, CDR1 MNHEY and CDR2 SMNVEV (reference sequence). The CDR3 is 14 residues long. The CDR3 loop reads CASSSLALTDTQYF. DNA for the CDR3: TGTGCCAGCAGTTCACTAGCGCTAACAGATACGCAGTATTTT.

Here the CDR3 DNA reads TGTGCCAGCAGTTACTCGAGCGGAGCCAACGCCGGGGAGCTGTTTTTT. Amino acids: CASSYSSGANAGELFF. V gene TRBV6-5 combines with J gene TRBJ2-2, with D possibly TRBD2 on 5 matching bases. V lost 0 bases and J 6 bases, leaving 14 bases between the germline ends. CDR1 and CDR2 from the germline V gene are MNHEY and SVGAGI. This CDR3 contains 16 residues.

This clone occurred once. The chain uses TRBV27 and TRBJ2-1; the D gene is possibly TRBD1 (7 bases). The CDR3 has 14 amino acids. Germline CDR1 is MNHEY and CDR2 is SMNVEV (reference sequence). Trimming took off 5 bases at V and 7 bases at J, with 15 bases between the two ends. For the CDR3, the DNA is TGTGCCAGCAGTATCCGACAGGGAGGTAATGAGCAGTTCTTC. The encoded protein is CASSIRQGGNEQFF.

The CDR3 reads CATSRGSSYEQFF. The CDR3 bases are TGTGCCACCAGCAGAGGAAGTAGCTATGAGCAGTTCTTC. The J gene is TRBJ2-1, the V gene TRBV15; D unclear. The CDR3 totals 13 residues. V dropped 1 base and J dropped 8 bases, with 9 bases sitting between them. CDR1 and CDR2 from the germline V gene are LNHNV and YYDKDF (reference sequence).